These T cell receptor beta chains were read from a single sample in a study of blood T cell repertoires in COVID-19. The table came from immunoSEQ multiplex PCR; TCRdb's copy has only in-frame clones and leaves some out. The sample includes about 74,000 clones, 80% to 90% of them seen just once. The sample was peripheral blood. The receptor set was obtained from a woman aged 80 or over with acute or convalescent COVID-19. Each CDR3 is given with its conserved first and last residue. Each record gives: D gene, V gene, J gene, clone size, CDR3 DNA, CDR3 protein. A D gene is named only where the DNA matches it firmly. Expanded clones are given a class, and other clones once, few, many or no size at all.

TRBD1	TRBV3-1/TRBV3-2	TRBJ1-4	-	TGTGCCAGCAGCCAGACAGGGAGTGGGGAAAAACTGTTTTTT	CASSQTGSGEKLFF
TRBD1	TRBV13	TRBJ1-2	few	TGTGCCAGCAGCGTTGGACAGGGCTATGGCTACACCTTC	CASSVGQGYGYTF
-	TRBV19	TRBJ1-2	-	TGTGCCAGTAGCAACTTAGCCCCCCCCTATGGCTACACCTTC	CASSNLAPPYGYTF
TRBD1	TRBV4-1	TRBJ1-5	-	TGCGCCAGCAGCCAAGGGACAGGGCGACAGCCCCAGCATTTT	CASSQGTGRQPQHF
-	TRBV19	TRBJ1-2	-	TGTGCCAGTACCCTAGGACCACGAGACAGCTATGGCTACACCTTC	CASTLGPRDSYGYTF
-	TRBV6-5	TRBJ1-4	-	TGTGCCACACAGGGCAAACGGGAAAAACTGTTTTTT	CATQGKREKLFF
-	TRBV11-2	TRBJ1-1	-	TGTGCCAGCAGCCGGACATCCAACACTGAAGCTTTCTTT	CASSRTSNTEAFF
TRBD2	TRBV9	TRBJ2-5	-	TGTGCCAGCAGCACAGGTCCCGGGACTAGCGGGGGAGGAGGAGAGACCCAGTACTTC	CASSTGPGTSGGGGETQYF
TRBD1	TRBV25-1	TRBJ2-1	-	TGTGCCAGCAGTGAGCAGGGACAGGACCATGAGCAGTTCTTC	CASSEQGQDHEQFF
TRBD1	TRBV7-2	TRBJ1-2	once	TGTGCCAGCAGCCAACGAGGGGGCTTCCCTGGCTACACCTTC	CASSQRGGFPGYTF
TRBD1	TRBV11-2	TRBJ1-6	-	TGTGCCAGCAGCTTAGGGAAGTGGGAGACAGGGTTAAATTCACCCCTCCACTTT	CASSLGKWETGLNSPLHF
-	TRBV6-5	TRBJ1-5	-	TGTGCCAGCAGGAGAAATCAGCCCCAGCATTTT	CASRRNQPQHF
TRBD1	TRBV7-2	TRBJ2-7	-	TGTGCCAGCAGCTTAGGACAGGGGAGGTACGAGCAGTACTTC	CASSLGQGRYEQYF
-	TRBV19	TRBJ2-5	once	TGTGCCAGTAGTATTGGGCTTCAAGAGACCCAGTACTTC	CASSIGLQETQYF
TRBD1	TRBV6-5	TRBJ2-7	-	TGTGCCAGCAGGCCGGGGACAGGGAATTACAAGCAGTACTTC	CASRPGTGNYKQYF
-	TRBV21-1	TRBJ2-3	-	TGTGCCAGCAGCAAAGTCGGTAACGAGCGGGGGGGTGGTCGGGATACGCAGTATTTT	CASSKVGNERGGGRDTQYF
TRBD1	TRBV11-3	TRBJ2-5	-	TGTGCCAGCAGCTTAGGCGGGCAGGGGGCATCAGAGACCCAGTACTTC	CASSLGGQGASETQYF
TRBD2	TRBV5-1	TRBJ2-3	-	TGCGCCAGCACCCCGGGACTAACTAGCACAGATACGCAGTATTTT	CASTPGLTSTDTQYF
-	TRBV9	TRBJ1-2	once	TGTGCCAGCAGCTTAGGAGAGGTTGGCTACACCTTC	CASSLGEVGYTF
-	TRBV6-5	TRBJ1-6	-	TGTGCCAGCACCACGTGGACAGATAATTCACCCCTCCACTTT	CASTTWTDNSPLHF
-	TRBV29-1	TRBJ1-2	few	TGCAGCGTTGGGGGGGCTAACTATGGCTACACCTTC	CSVGGANYGYTF
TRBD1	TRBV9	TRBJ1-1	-	TGTGCCAGCAGCTTACGTTCAGGGGGCGGTAACACTGAAGCTTTCTTT	CASSLRSGGGNTEAFF